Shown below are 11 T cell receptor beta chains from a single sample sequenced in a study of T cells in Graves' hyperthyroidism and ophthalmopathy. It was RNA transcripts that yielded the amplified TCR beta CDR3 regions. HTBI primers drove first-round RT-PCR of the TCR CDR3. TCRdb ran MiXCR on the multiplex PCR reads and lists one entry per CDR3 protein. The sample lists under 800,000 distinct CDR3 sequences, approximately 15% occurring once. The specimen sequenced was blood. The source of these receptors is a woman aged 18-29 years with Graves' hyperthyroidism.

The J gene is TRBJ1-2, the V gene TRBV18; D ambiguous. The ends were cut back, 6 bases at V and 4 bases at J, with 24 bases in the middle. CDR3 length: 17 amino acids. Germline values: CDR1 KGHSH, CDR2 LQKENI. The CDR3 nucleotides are TGTGCCAGCTCCACAAGTGGCGGATTCCTACTTTTCTATGGCTACACCTTC. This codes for CASSTSGGFLLFYGYTF.

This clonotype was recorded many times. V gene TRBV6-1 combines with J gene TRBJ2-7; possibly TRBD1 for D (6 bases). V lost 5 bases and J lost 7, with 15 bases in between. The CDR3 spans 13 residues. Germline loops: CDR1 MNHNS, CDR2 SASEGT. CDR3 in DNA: TGTGCCAGCAGTTTGAGACAGGCTGAAGAGCAGTACTTC. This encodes CASSLRQAEEQYF.

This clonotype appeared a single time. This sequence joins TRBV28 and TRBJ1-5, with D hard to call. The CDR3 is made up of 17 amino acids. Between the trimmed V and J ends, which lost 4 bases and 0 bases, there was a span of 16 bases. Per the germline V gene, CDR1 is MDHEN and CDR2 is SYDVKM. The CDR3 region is CASSSPWGPYSNQPQHF. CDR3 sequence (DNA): TGTGCCAGCAGTTCTCCTTGGGGTCCATATAGCAATCAGCCCCAGCATTTT.

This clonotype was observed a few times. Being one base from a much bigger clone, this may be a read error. CDR3 amino acids: CASSPQLGGGQFF. The CDR3 nucleotides read TGTGCCAGCTCACCACAACTAGGCGGTGGGCAGTTCTTC. The rearrangement uses TRBV18 and TRBJ2-1, with a weak D call TRBD2 (5 bases). The length of the CDR3 is 13 residues. Trimming cost V 1 base and J 12 bases, with 13 bases left between them. From germline, CDR1 is KGHSH and CDR2 LQKENI.

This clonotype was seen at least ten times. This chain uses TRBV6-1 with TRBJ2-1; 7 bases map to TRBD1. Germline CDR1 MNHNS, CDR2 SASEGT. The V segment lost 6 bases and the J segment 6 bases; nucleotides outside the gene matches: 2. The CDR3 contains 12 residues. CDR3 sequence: CASSWDSNEQFF. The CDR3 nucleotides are TGTGCCAGCAGCTGGGACAGCAATGAGCAGTTCTTC.

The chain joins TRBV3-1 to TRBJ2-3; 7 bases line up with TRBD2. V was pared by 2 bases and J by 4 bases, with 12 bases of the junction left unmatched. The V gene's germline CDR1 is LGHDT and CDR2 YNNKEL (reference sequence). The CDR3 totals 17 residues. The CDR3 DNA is TGTGCCAGCAGCCAATTCTTCTGGCGGGAGTCCGCAGATACGCAGTATTTT. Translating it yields CASSQFFWRESADTQYF.

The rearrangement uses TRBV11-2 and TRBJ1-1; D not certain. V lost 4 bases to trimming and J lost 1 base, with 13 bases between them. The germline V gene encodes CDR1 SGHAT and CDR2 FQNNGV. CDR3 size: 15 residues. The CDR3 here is CASSSKVRRNTEAFF. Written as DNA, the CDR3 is TGTGCCAGCAGCTCAAAGGTCCGCAGGAACACTGAAGCTTTCTTT.

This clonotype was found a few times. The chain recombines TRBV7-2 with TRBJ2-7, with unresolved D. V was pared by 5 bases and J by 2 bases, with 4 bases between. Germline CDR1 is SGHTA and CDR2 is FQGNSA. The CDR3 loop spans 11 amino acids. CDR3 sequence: CASSIAYEQYF. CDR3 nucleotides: TGTGCCAGCAGCATCGCCTACGAGCAGTACTTC.

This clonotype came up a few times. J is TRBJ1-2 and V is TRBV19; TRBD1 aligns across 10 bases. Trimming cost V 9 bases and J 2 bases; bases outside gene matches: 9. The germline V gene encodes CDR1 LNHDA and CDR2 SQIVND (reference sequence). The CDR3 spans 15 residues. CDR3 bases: TGTGCCAGCAACGACAGGGGGCTGTGGAACTATGGCTACACCTTC. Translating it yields CASNDRGLWNYGYTF.

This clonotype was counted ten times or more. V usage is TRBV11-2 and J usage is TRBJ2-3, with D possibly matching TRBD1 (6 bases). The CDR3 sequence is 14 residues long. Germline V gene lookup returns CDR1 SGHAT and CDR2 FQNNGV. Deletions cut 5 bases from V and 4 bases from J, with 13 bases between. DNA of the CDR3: TGTGCCAGCAGCAACCCGGGACATCCAGATACGCAGTATTTT. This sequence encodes CASSNPGHPDTQYF.

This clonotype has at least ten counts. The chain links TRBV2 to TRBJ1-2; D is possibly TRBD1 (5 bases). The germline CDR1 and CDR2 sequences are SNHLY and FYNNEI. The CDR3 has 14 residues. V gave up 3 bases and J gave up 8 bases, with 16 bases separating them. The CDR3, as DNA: TGTGCCAGCAGTGACGGAGGGGCGGCAAGAGGCTACACCTTC. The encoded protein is CASSDGGAARGYTF.